The 21 T cell receptor beta chains below all came from one sample that was sequenced in a study of blood T cell repertoires in COVID-19 (TCRdb year 2020). Libraries were made using the immunoSEQ multiplex PCR assay. TCRdb took this table from immuneACCESS and kept in-frame rearrangements with V and J called. Such tables lack part of the clones; where checked against another copy, unresolved V genes explain under half of the gap, and the rest is unexplained. This sample is represented by about 230,000 clones; just under 90% of them were singletons. Roughly 4% of the sample rests with the top ten. Material: PBMCs or T cells enriched from blood (not recorded which). Receptors originate from a woman in her twenties or thirties with acute COVID-19.

The rearrangement links TRBV2 to TRBJ2-7, with 7 bases fitting TRBD2. Germline V lookup: CDR1 SNHLY, CDR2 FYNNEI. The CDR3 sequence is 15 residues long. V shed 7 bases, J shed 1 base, and the junction held 10 bases outside the gene matches. As DNA, the CDR3 is TGTGCCAGCACCCGGGGAGGGGCTACTTCCTACGAGCAGTACTTC. This codes for CASTRGGATSYEQYF.

The chain links TRBV7-3 to TRBJ2-1; TRBD2 might be the D (6 bases). Germline V gene data show CDR1 as SGHTA and CDR2 as FQGTGA. Deletions cut 5 bases from V and 7 bases from J, with 12 bases between. The CDR3 length is 13 residues. The CDR3 reads CASSPGAGNEQFF. The CDR3 DNA reads TGTGCCAGCAGCCCTGGGGCGGGGAATGAGCAGTTCTTC.

The chain recombines TRBV5-8 with TRBJ2-3; D is uncertain. Looked up from germline, CDR1 is SGHTS and CDR2 is YDEGEE. This CDR3 is 14 amino acids long. Deletions cut 3 bases from V and 0 bases from J, with 8 bases between. Here the CDR3 DNA reads TGTGCCAGCAGCTCCACAGTGAGCACAGATACGCAGTATTTT. It translates to CASSSTVSTDTQYF.

This chain joins TRBV11-3 and TRBJ2-2; perhaps TRBD2 as D (7 bases). V was pared by 6 bases and J by 3 bases, with 14 bases between. Germline values: CDR1 SGHNT, CDR2 YENEEA. CDR3 length equals 15 residues. CDR3 residues: CASSRGGLDTGELFF. The CDR3 DNA sequence: TGTGCCAGCAGTAGGGGGGGACTGGACACCGGGGAGCTGTTTTTT.

J is TRBJ1-2 and V is TRBV6-5; no definite D call. Germline V lookup: CDR1 MNHEY, CDR2 SVGAGI. This CDR3 region has 15 residues. V lost 0 bases, J lost 4 bases, and 12 bases lay in between. The CDR3: CASSYSEDLGYGYTF. CDR3 nucleotide sequence: TGTGCCAGCAGTTACTCGGAGGACTTGGGCTATGGCTACACCTTC.

In its sample, this clone was seen once. The V call is TRBV24-1, the J call TRBJ2-2, with D uncertain. From germline, CDR1 is KGHDR and CDR2 SFDVKD. The CDR3 is 13 residues long. V lost 9 bases and J lost 0, with 7 bases in between. CDR3 in amino acids: CATGTANTGELFF. As DNA, the CDR3 is TGTGCCACCGGTACGGCGAACACCGGGGAGCTGTTTTTT.

The genes are TRBV7-9 and TRBJ1-6; perhaps TRBD1 as D (6 bases). The germline V and J ends were trimmed by 5 bases and 4 bases, with 15 bases remaining between them. The germline V gene has CDR1 SEHNR and CDR2 FQNEAQ (reference sequence). The CDR3 runs to 16 residues. The CDR3 loop reads CASSGSGRGYNSPLHF. The CDR3 DNA follows: TGTGCCAGCAGCGGAAGTGGGAGGGGGTATAATTCACCCCTCCACTTT.

V and J are TRBV7-2 and TRBJ1-5; 7 bases match TRBD1. Germline CDR1 and CDR2: SGHTA and FQGNSA. The CDR3 runs 15 residues. Unmatched junction bases numbered 8, after V lost 5 bases and J lost 4 bases. The CDR3, as DNA: TGTGCCAGCAGCCAAGAAACAGGGGATAATCAGCCCCAGCATTTT. Its protein is CASSQETGDNQPQHF. The full variable domain, rest sourced from reference TRBV7-2 and TRBJ1-5, is GAGVSQSPSNKVTEKGKDVELRCDPISGHTALYWYRQSLGQGLEFLIYFQGNSAPDKSGLPSDRFSAERTGGSVSTLTIQRTQQEDSAVYLCASSQETGDNQPQHFGDGTRLSIL.

The rearrangement links TRBV11-2 to TRBJ2-7; D is perhaps TRBD1 (5 bases). Between the trimmed V and J ends, which lost 6 bases and 5 bases, there was a span of 14 bases. Germline CDR1 and CDR2: SGHAT and FQNNGV. The CDR3 length is 13 residues. CDR3 in DNA: TGTGCCAGCAGGAGGACAAGCTTCGACGAGCAGTACTTC. The encoded protein is CASRRTSFDEQYF.

The genes are TRBV19 and TRBJ1-1, with 7 bases that match TRBD1. The CDR3 contains 13 residues. The germline V gene has CDR1 LNHDA and CDR2 SQIVND (reference sequence). The ends lost 5 bases at V and 4 bases at J; junction bases unmatched: 4. As DNA, the CDR3 is TGTGCCAGTAGTTCCCACAGGGGCACTGAAGCTTTCTTT. Translating gives CASSSHRGTEAFF.

This clone has just one count. This CDR3 reads CASSSGQGNSPLHF. The DNA for the CDR3 is TGTGCCAGCAGCTCGGGACAGGGCAATTCACCCCTCCACTTT. The rearrangement joins TRBV11-3 to TRBJ1-6, with TRBD1 matching 9 bases. J lost 7 bases, V lost 4 bases, and 2 bases had no gene match. The CDR3 consists of 14 residues. Germline CDR1 is SGHNT and CDR2 is YENEEA.

Details on this clone: A read error may produce the germline difference seen at one junction end. V gene TRBV12-5 combines with J gene TRBJ2-3; a weak D match, TRBD1 (6 bases). This CDR3 comprises 14 residues. From germline, CDR1 is LGHNT and CDR2 FRNRAP. Here the CDR3 reads CASGLGAYTDTQYF. For the CDR3, the DNA is TGTGCTAGTGGGTTGGGGGCGTACACAGATACGCAGTATTTT.

The rearrangement joins TRBV19 to TRBJ1-5; tentative D call: TRBD1 (5 bases). Trimming removed 6 bases from V and 5 bases from J, with 20 bases in between. This CDR3 is 16 amino acids long. Germline CDR1 and CDR2: LNHDA and SQIVND (reference sequence). The chain's CDR3 is CASRETPGGRDQPQHF. The CDR3 nucleotides read TGTGCCAGTAGGGAAACCCCGGGGGGAAGGGATCAGCCCCAGCATTTT.

The genes are TRBV5-1 and TRBJ2-2, with TRBD2 identical over 15 bases. CDR3 length: 19 residues. The J segment lost 5 bases and the V segment lost 2 bases, leaving 10 bases of the junction unmatched. Germline CDR1 is SGHRS and CDR2 is YFSETQ. The CDR3 DNA is TGCGCCAGCAGCTTCGGGACTAGCGGGGGGATACCTCAAACCGGGGAGCTGTTTTTT. It translates to CASSFGTSGGIPQTGELFF. The variable domain in full, completed from reference TRBV5-1 and TRBJ2-2, reads KAGVTQTPRYLIKTRGQQVTLSCSPISGHRSVSWYQQTPGQGLQFLFEYFSETQRNKGNFPGRFSGRQFSNSRSEMNVSTLELGDSALYLCASSFGTSGGIPQTGELFFGEGSRLTVL.

This chain uses TRBV7-8 with TRBJ2-7, with a possible D match to TRBD1 (5 bases). This CDR3 comprises 14 residues. V was cut by 5 bases and J by 3 bases, with 14 bases left in between. Germline-derived CDR1 and CDR2 are SGHVS and FQNEAQ. CDR3 DNA: TGTGCCAGCAGCACTCGACAGCGAATCTACGAGCAGTACTTC. Its translation: CASSTRQRIYEQYF.

CDR3 sequence (DNA): TGCGCCAGCAGGGCCCCGGGGGGAAGATTGAATTCACCCCTCCACTTT. It is translated as CASRAPGGRLNSPLHF. This chain joins TRBV5-1 and TRBJ1-6; D possibly corresponds to TRBD1 (5 bases). Germline V gene sequence: CDR1 SGHRS, CDR2 YFSETQ. The V end was cut by 5 bases, the J end by 7 bases, with 19 bases between. This CDR3 has 16 amino acids.

The chain joins TRBV15 to TRBJ2-5; the match to TRBD2 covers 8 bases. The CDR3 is made up of 14 amino acids. Germline CDR1 LNHNV, CDR2 YYDKDF (reference sequence). V lost 5 bases to trimming and J lost 5 bases; unmatched junction nucleotides: 7. The CDR3 sequence is CATSPGGQGETQYF. CDR3 in DNA: TGTGCCACCAGCCCGGGGGGGCAGGGGGAGACCCAGTACTTC. Full variable domain (rest looked up from reference TRBV15 and TRBJ2-5): DAMVIQNPRYQVTQFGKPVTLSCSQTLNHNVMYWYQQKSSQAPKLLFHYYDKDFNNEADTPDNFQSRRPNTSFCFLDIRSPGLGDTAMYLCATSPGGQGETQYFGPGTRLLVL.

CDR3 in DNA: TGTGCCACCCCGCTCGAGACCGGGGAGCTGTTTTTT. This codes for CATPLETGELFF. This chain links TRBV19 with TRBJ2-2; the D is unclear. Germline V gives CDR1 LNHDA, CDR2 SQIVND (reference sequence). V was clipped by 10 bases and J by 5 bases, with 11 bases between them. The CDR3 extends over 12 amino acids.

This sequence joins TRBV30 and TRBJ1-2; possibly TRBD1 for D (5 bases). CDR1 GTSNPN and CDR2 SVGIG come from the germline V gene (reference sequence). V lost 0 bases to trimming and J lost 4 bases, with 12 bases between them. The CDR3 covers 14 residues. The CDR3 DNA reads as TGTGCCTGGAGTGTAGACAGTTCTTTCTATGGCTACACCTTC. Residues: CAWSVDSSFYGYTF. The full variable domain, in which reference TRBV30 and TRBJ1-2 provide the parts outside the CDR3, is SQTIHQWPATLVQPVGSPLSLECTVEGTSNPNLYWYRQAAGRGLQLLFYSVGIGQISSEVPQNLSASRPQDRQFILSSKKLLLSDSGFYLCAWSVDSSFYGYTFGSGTRLTVV.

The chain uses TRBV5-6 and TRBJ1-2; TRBD1 aligns across 7 bases. CDR1 is SGHDT and CDR2 is YYEEEE in the germline V gene. There are 17 residues in the CDR3. Trimming at V came to 3 bases and at J to 8 bases, leaving 19 bases not matched to a gene. The CDR3: CASSSNRGRSGRGGYTF. CDR3 DNA: TGTGCCAGCAGCTCCAACAGGGGTCGGAGCGGGCGAGGGGGCTACACCTTC.

The chain has TRBV19 and TRBJ2-1, with TRBD2 matching over 9 bases. CDR1 and CDR2 from the germline V gene are LNHDA and SQIVND (reference sequence). This CDR3 region has 16 residues. V was clipped by 5 bases and J by 3 bases; unmatched bases: 8. The CDR3: CASSDQRGAFYNEQFF. DNA of the CDR3: TGTGCCAGTAGTGACCAGCGGGGGGCCTTCTACAATGAGCAGTTCTTC.